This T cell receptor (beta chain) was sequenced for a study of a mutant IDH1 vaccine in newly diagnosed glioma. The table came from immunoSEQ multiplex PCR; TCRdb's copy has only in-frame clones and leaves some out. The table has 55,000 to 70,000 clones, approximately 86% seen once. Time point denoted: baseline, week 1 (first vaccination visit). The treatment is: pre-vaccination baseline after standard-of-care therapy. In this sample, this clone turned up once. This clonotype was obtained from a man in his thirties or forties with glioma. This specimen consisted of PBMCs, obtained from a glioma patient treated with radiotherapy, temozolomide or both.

CDR3 sequence (DNA): TGTGCCAGCAGGGGACAGGGGTCCGAGCAGTTCTTC. This encodes CASRGQGSEQFF. The chain carries TRBV6-5 and TRBJ2-1; 10 bases are a match to TRBD1. In germline, CDR1 is MNHEY, CDR2 SVGAGI. The CDR3 loop spans 12 amino acids. After removal of 6 bases from V and 10 bases from J, the junction contained 3 bases not matched to a gene.